What follows are 17 T cell receptor beta chains derived from one specimen sequenced in a study of T-cell memory formation after mild COVID-19. MiXCR, applied by TCRdb to the 5' RACE reads, yields one record per CDR3 protein. The data show 95,000 to 120,000 distinct CDR3 sequences, 22% seen once. Material for sequencing was PBMCs or a T cell subset sorted from them (not recorded which). These receptors came from a man younger than 35 who had mild COVID-19 (a few samples of this study predate the infection). Cell type and time point are not known.

This clonotype was recorded a few times. The rearrangement uses TRBV29-1 and TRBJ2-5, with 12 positions matching TRBD1. This CDR3 comprises 15 residues. CDR1 is SQVTM and CDR2 is ANQGSEA in the germline V gene. V shed 5 bases and J 5 bases; nucleotides not matched to a gene: 9. The CDR3 DNA reads TGCAGCGTTTCTAACCGGGACAGGGGGCTGGAGACCCAGTACTTC. Protein product: CSVSNRDRGLETQYF.

CDR3 coding DNA: TGTGCCAGCAGCGCGAGGGGCGGGAAGGGGAGCCAGTACTTC. This codes for CASSARGGKGSQYF. The gene calls are TRBV9 and TRBJ2-5; possible D gene TRBD2, 6 bases. The CDR3 sequence is 14 residues long. Per the germline V gene, CDR1 is SGDLS and CDR2 is YYNGEE. With 3 bases removed from V and 10 bases from J, the gap between germline ends came to 19 bases.

The CDR3 coding sequence is TGCGCCAGCAGCCCCAGGGGGCAGGACACTGAAGCTTTCTTT. This gives the protein CASSPRGQDTEAFF. The V gene is TRBV5-1, the J gene TRBJ1-1; 8 bases map to TRBD1. The germline CDR1 and CDR2 sequences are SGHRS and YFSETQ. J lost 3 bases, V lost 4 bases, and 5 bases had no gene match. There are 14 residues in the CDR3.

Only a few counts were recorded for this clonotype. The chain employs TRBV11-2 and TRBJ1-6, with 9 bases matching TRBD1. V lost 5 bases, J lost 7 bases, and 9 bases stayed unmatched. The CDR3 extends over 16 amino acids. Germline assignment: CDR1 SGHAT and CDR2 FQNNGV. The DNA for the CDR3 is TGTGCCAGCAGCCCGGACAGGGGAGCGAGGAATTCACCCCTCCACTTT. This encodes CASSPDRGARNSPLHF.

The chain employs TRBV15 and TRBJ2-1, with D perhaps being TRBD1 or TRBD2 (5 bases each). This CDR3 is built from 15 residues. Trimming pared 5 bases from V and 8 bases from J, leaving 19 bases between. CDR1 and CDR2 from the germline V gene are LNHNV and YYDKDF (reference sequence). The CDR3 here is CATSSRDIARHEQFF. Written as DNA, the CDR3 is TGTGCCACCAGCTCCAGGGATATAGCGAGGCATGAGCAGTTCTTC.

This clonotype was detected only a few times. The V gene is TRBV28, the J gene TRBJ1-4, with D uncertain. Trimming stripped 5 bases from V and 5 bases from J, with 3 bases between. CDR1 is MDHEN and CDR2 is SYDVKM in the germline V gene. CDR3 length: 11 residues. The DNA for the CDR3 is TGTGCCAGCAGTAGAAATGAAAAACTGTTTTTT. Protein sequence: CASSRNEKLFF.

This clonotype was counted at least ten times. The chain has TRBV12-3 or TRBV12-4 and TRBJ1-5; no definite D call. V was cut by 1 base and J by 5 bases, with 12 bases left in between. This CDR3 has 15 amino acids. The chain's CDR3 is CASSLGQSPDQPQHF. The CDR3 DNA reads TGTGCCAGCAGTTTAGGGCAGTCCCCCGATCAGCCCCAGCATTTT.

The chain couples TRBV12-3 or TRBV12-4 to TRBJ2-7, with 9 nucleotides matching TRBD1. The junction had 12 bases not matched to a gene; V was cut back by 6 bases and J by 3 bases. This CDR3 is 16 amino acids long. CDR3 coding DNA: TGTGCCAGCAGATTGGGACAGGGAGGTGGTTACTACGAGCAGTACTTC. This gives the protein CASRLGQGGGYYEQYF.

The chain combines TRBV7-8 with TRBJ1-2, with D uncertain. The CDR3 extends over 16 amino acids. Trimming pared 0 bases from V and 4 bases from J, leaving 15 bases between. CDR1 and CDR2 from the germline V gene are SGHVS and FQNEAQ. CDR3 residues: CASSLASFPTSYGYTF. The CDR3 DNA sequence: TGTGCCAGCAGCTTAGCCAGTTTCCCGACCTCCTATGGCTACACCTTC.

The chain recombines TRBV9 with TRBJ1-2, with TRBD1 matching over 7 bases. CDR1 is SGDLS, CDR2 YYNGEE, per germline. V trimming: 3 bases; J trimming: 0 bases; junction bases outside the gene matches: 5. This CDR3 has 15 amino acids. Written as DNA, the CDR3 is TGTGCCAGCAGCGCAGGGGGACCGACTAACTATGGCTACACCTTC. Translation gives CASSAGGPTNYGYTF.

The chain links TRBV6-1 to TRBJ2-5; D is ambiguous. This CDR3 region has 12 residues. Trimming removed 0 bases from V and 4 bases from J, with 3 bases in between. Germline V CDR1 and CDR2: MNHNS, SASEGT. DNA of the CDR3: TGTGCCAGCAGTGAAGCTTTAGAGACCCAGTACTTC. Translation gives CASSEALETQYF.

This clonotype came up a few times. The J gene is TRBJ2-3, the V gene TRBV5-1; TRBD2 matches 10 bases. Looked up from germline, CDR1 is SGHRS and CDR2 is YFSETQ. V shed 1 base, J shed 1 base, and the junction held 6 bases outside the gene matches. CDR3 size: 17 residues. The CDR3 here is CASSLLTGTSGTDTQYF. The CDR3 bases are TGCGCCAGCAGCTTGTTGACCGGGACTAGCGGCACAGATACGCAGTATTTT.

The chain couples TRBV5-1 to TRBJ1-6; no firm D call. Trimming removed 6 bases at V and 7 bases at J, with 11 bases between. CDR1 and CDR2 (germline): SGHRS, YFSETQ. The CDR3 covers 13 residues. The CDR3 sequence is CASKEEWNSPLHF. DNA for the CDR3: TGCGCCAGCAAAGAAGAGTGGAATTCACCCCTCCACTTT.

The J gene is TRBJ1-2, the V gene TRBV29-1; a possible D gene is TRBD1 (5 bases). Germline V CDR1 and CDR2: SQVTM, ANQGSEA. This CDR3 has 12 amino acids. The germline V and J ends were trimmed by 1 base and 3 bases, with 6 bases remaining between them. CDR3 loop: CSVEVRDYGYTF. CDR3 nucleotides: TGCAGCGTTGAAGTCAGGGACTATGGCTACACCTTC.

The chain links TRBV7-9 to TRBJ1-5; no clear D. The CDR3 sequence is 15 residues long. Per the germline V gene, CDR1 is SEHNR and CDR2 is FQNEAQ (reference sequence). Trimming took off 2 bases at V and 4 bases at J, with 12 bases between the two ends. CDR3 DNA sequence: TGTGCCAGCAGCTTATCCGACGGACGAAATCAGCCCCAGCATTTT. Translated, it gives CASSLSDGRNQPQHF.

The V and J genes are TRBV27 and TRBJ2-7; 8 bases fit TRBD2. From germline, CDR1 is MNHEY and CDR2 SMNVEV (reference sequence). With 9 bases clipped from V and 2 bases from J, the junction kept 6 bases outside the gene matches. The CDR3 is 13 amino acids. CDR3 in DNA: TGTGCCAGTTCTAGCGGGTCTGCCTACGAGCAGTACTTC. This codes for CASSSGSAYEQYF.

This clonotype appeared a few times. The chain couples TRBV7-9 to TRBJ2-1, with TRBD2 matching over 10 bases. The length of the CDR3 is 17 residues. Germline-derived CDR1 and CDR2 are SEHNR and FQNEAQ (reference sequence). J was trimmed by 8 bases and V by 4 bases; bases with no gene match: 14. The CDR3 DNA follows: TGTGCCAGCAGCTCCGGCGGCTCTAGCGGGGGCCGGGATGAGCAGTTCTTC. Translating it yields CASSSGGSSGGRDEQFF.